One and the same sample provided the 8 T cell receptor beta chains below, sequenced in a study of T cells in Graves' hyperthyroidism and ophthalmopathy. The TCR beta CDR3 regions underwent amplification using RNA transcripts as the source. A set of HTBI primers served as the primers for a first-round RT-PCR of the TCR CDR3. Each CDR3 protein is one row after TCRdb ran MiXCR on the multiplex PCR reads. The table includes around 690,000 distinct CDR3 sequences, roughly 20% detected once. The sample consisted of blood. Receptor source: a man under 40 with Graves' ophthalmopathy.

Only a few counts were recorded for this clonotype. The chain uses TRBV27 and TRBJ2-2, with D perhaps given as TRBD1 or TRBD2 (5 bases each). V lost 8 bases and J 5 bases, leaving 9 bases between the germline ends. The CDR3 length is 12 residues. Germline V lookup: CDR1 MNHEY, CDR2 SMNVEV (reference sequence). CDR3 DNA: TGTGCCAGCGCCGGGACGACCGGGGAGCTGTTTTTT. It specifies CASAGTTGELFF.

In this sample, this clonotype turned up a few times. The chain is built from TRBV6-2 or TRBV6-3 and TRBJ2-2; perhaps TRBD1 as D (6 bases). CDR1 and CDR2 from the germline V gene are MNHEY and SVGEGT. The CDR3 contains 15 residues. Trimming took 6 bases from V and 5 from J, leaving 16 bases between them. As DNA, the CDR3 is TGTGCCAGCAGACAGGGTCTTGTGAGAACCGGGGAGCTGTTTTTT. This encodes CASRQGLVRTGELFF.

The rearrangement links TRBV24-1 to TRBJ1-1; D ambiguous. Trimming removed 4 bases at V and 2 bases at J, with 7 bases between. This CDR3 is built from 13 residues. The germline V gene encodes CDR1 KGHDR and CDR2 SFDVKD. CDR3 sequence: CATSDRLNTEAFF. Written as DNA, the CDR3 is TGTGCCACCAGTGACCGACTTAACACTGAAGCTTTCTTT.

V and J are TRBV5-4 and TRBJ2-7; TRBD2 might be the D (5 bases). In germline, CDR1 is SGHNT, CDR2 YYREEE (reference sequence). This CDR3 contains 15 residues. V lost 4 bases to trimming and J lost 7 bases, with 21 bases between them. CDR3 amino acids: CASSPPGTQPGEQYF. The CDR3 DNA follows: TGTGCCAGCAGCCCCCCGGGAACCCAGCCTGGGGAGCAGTACTTC.

This clonotype was seen many times. The chain links TRBV28 to TRBJ2-2, with 8 bases that match TRBD2. This CDR3 is built from 17 residues. Germline loops: CDR1 MDHEN, CDR2 SYDVKM. The V segment lost 3 bases and the J segment 1 base; nucleotides outside the gene matches: 7. The CDR3 sequence is CASSFLLAAQNTGELFF. The CDR3 bases are TGTGCCAGCAGTTTCCTACTAGCGGCTCAGAACACCGGGGAGCTGTTTTTT. The full variable domain, with the rest looked up from reference TRBV28 and TRBJ2-2, is DVKVTQSSRYLVKRTGEKVFLECVQDMDHENMFWYRQDPGLGLRLIYFSYDVKMKEKGDIPEGYSVSREKKERFSLILESASTNQTSMYLCASSFLLAAQNTGELFFGEGSRLTVL.

This clonotype occurred a few times. The rearrangement uses TRBV5-4 and TRBJ2-7, with 10 bases lining up with TRBD2. This CDR3 has 17 residues. With V trimmed by 4 bases and J by 4 bases, 14 bases remained unmatched. CDR1 and CDR2 (germline): SGHNT, YYREEE (reference sequence). The CDR3: CASSPSPSGGAGYEQYF. DNA of the CDR3: TGTGCCAGCAGCCCCTCGCCTAGCGGGGGAGCCGGGTACGAGCAGTACTTC.

In nucleotides, the CDR3 is TGTGCCAGCAGCCGGAGGGGCGCGGAGCCCCAGCATTTT. Translated: CASSRRGAEPQHF. The chain links TRBV7-2 to TRBJ1-5, with a possible D match to TRBD1 (5 bases). This CDR3 region has 13 residues. V shed 5 bases and J shed 8 bases, with 13 bases lying between them. Per germline, CDR1 SGHTA and CDR2 FQGNSA.

In its sample, this clonotype was seen a few times. This CDR3 reads CASRGGGGSYNEQFF. CDR3 nucleotides: TGTGCCAGCAGGGGAGGCGGAGGCTCCTACAATGAGCAGTTCTTC. V gene TRBV6-2 or TRBV6-3 combines with J gene TRBJ2-1, with D tentatively TRBD2 (6 bases). Between the trimmed V and J ends, which lost 6 bases and 0 bases, there was a span of 12 bases. The CDR3 sequence is 15 residues long. Germline V gene sequence: CDR1 MNHEY, CDR2 SVGEGT.